These 15 T cell receptor beta chains share one sample of origin, sequenced in a study of a mutant IDH1 vaccine in newly diagnosed glioma. Sequencing was performed with immunoSEQ multiplex PCR; in TCRdb, only in-frame clones are kept and a portion is missing. The sample includes tens of thousands of clones, about four fifths of them seen just once. Time point denoted: baseline, week 1 (first vaccination visit). Indicated treatment: pre-vaccination baseline after standard-of-care therapy. Here the sequenced sample was peripheral blood mononuclear cells (PBMCs), taken from a glioma patient treated with radiotherapy, temozolomide or both. The receptor set was obtained from a woman aged 18-29 years with glioma. Some clones in this sample may be carry-over from other donors' samples.

The gene calls are TRBV15 and TRBJ2-7, with D perhaps matching TRBD1 (5 bases). Between the trimmed V and J ends, which lost 0 bases and 7 bases, there was a span of 13 bases. The CDR3 covers 14 residues. Germline lookup yields CDR1 LNHNV and CDR2 YYDKDF (reference sequence). The CDR3 loop reads CATSRERTPLEQYF. CDR3 nucleotides: TGTGCCACCAGCAGAGAGAGGACACCCTTAGAGCAGTACTTC.

The chain has TRBV7-9 and TRBJ1-2, with D tentatively TRBD1 (6 bases). The V gene's germline CDR1 is SEHNR and CDR2 FQNEAQ (reference sequence). This CDR3 region has 16 residues. V was cut by 5 bases and J by 2 bases, with 18 bases left in between. The CDR3 sequence is CASSDWGQDPNYGYTF. CDR3 DNA sequence: TGTGCCAGCAGCGACTGGGGACAAGACCCGAACTATGGCTACACCTTC.

This clone has a single count. The chain has TRBV11-3 and TRBJ1-1; perhaps TRBD1 as D (5 bases). V was shortened by 0 bases and J by 5 bases, with 16 bases between the two germline ends. CDR1 is SGHNT, CDR2 YENEEA, per germline. The CDR3 contains 16 residues. The DNA of the CDR3 is TGTGCCAGCAGCTTAGATTCGTGGCAGGGAAGAACTGAAGCTTTCTTT. This translates into CASSLDSWQGRTEAFF.

This chain links TRBV28 with TRBJ2-5; D is perhaps TRBD1 (7 bases). V was trimmed by 11 bases and J by 3 bases, leaving 19 bases between them. The CDR3 totals 14 residues. The germline V gene has CDR1 MDHEN and CDR2 SYDVKM. CDR3 in amino acids: CASGGSGAEETQYF. The CDR3 region has the DNA TGTGCCTCAGGGGGGTCGGGGGCAGAAGAGACCCAGTACTTC.

This rearrangement joins TRBV30 to TRBJ2-3; D is perhaps TRBD1 or TRBD2 (7 bases each). There are 15 residues in the CDR3. Trimming stripped 1 base from V and 5 bases from J, with 16 bases between. Germline V lookup: CDR1 GTSNPN, CDR2 SVGIG (reference sequence). This chain's CDR3 is CAWSEATGRGDTQYF. Written as DNA, the CDR3 is TGTGCCTGGAGTGAGGCGACAGGGAGGGGAGATACGCAGTATTTT.

The chain is built from TRBV7-9 and TRBJ2-3, with D maybe TRBD2 (6 bases). This CDR3 is 15 amino acids long. Germline V gene sequence: CDR1 SEHNR, CDR2 FQNEAQ (reference sequence). V lost 3 bases to trimming and J lost 1 base, with 11 bases between them. CDR3 protein: CASSFMGGRTDTQYF. The CDR3 DNA is TGTGCCAGCAGCTTTATGGGGGGTCGCACAGATACGCAGTATTTT. The whole variable domain, remainder taken from reference TRBV7-9 and TRBJ2-3, is DTGVSQNPRHKITKRGQNVTFRCDPISEHNRLYWYRQTLGQGPEFLTYFQNEAQLEKSRLLSDRFSAERPKGSFSTLEIQRTEQGDSAMYLCASSFMGGRTDTQYFGPGTRLTVL.

The chain uses TRBV7-9 and TRBJ1-2, with D uncertain. In germline, CDR1 is SEHNR, CDR2 FQNEAQ (reference sequence). The CDR3 covers 12 residues. V shed 5 bases and J shed 5 bases, with 9 bases lying between them. CDR3 region: CASSVDRYGYTF. The CDR3 nucleotides read TGTGCCAGCAGCGTTGACCGGTATGGCTACACCTTC.

This chain links TRBV6-5 with TRBJ1-2; TRBD1 matches 7 bases. This CDR3 contains 15 residues. Germline V lookup: CDR1 MNHEY, CDR2 SVGAGI. Trimming took 5 bases from V and 4 from J; bases not matched to a gene: 10. The CDR3 DNA follows: TGTGCCAGCAGTACTCGAGGGGGCGGCATCTATGGCTACACCTTC. It translates to CASSTRGGGIYGYTF.

The chain has TRBV9 and TRBJ1-6; 7 bases are shared with TRBD1. CDR3 length: 15 amino acids. Germline values: CDR1 SGDLS, CDR2 YYNGEE. The junction had 4 bases not matched to a gene; V was cut back by 0 bases and J by 7 bases. The DNA of the CDR3 is TGTGCCAGCAGCGTAGGGGAGGGGGCAAATTCACCCCTCCACTTT. Translated, it gives CASSVGEGANSPLHF.

This chain joins TRBV6-1 and TRBJ1-2, with a possible D match to TRBD1 (5 bases). This CDR3 spans 14 amino acids. V shed 10 bases and J shed 8 bases, with 23 bases lying between them. Germline V gene sequence: CDR1 MNHNS, CDR2 SASEGT. Here the CDR3 reads CATLAEGPHGGYTF. Written as DNA, the CDR3 is TGTGCCACCCTAGCAGAGGGGCCCCACGGAGGCTACACCTTC.

V usage is TRBV2 and J usage is TRBJ2-1; D unclear. The germline gives CDR1 SNHLY, CDR2 FYNNEI. Trimming stripped 7 bases from V and 7 bases from J, with 11 bases between. This CDR3 comprises 12 residues. In nucleotides, the CDR3 is TGTGCCAGCAAGGGTAGAATTAATGAGCAGTTCTTC. Its protein is CASKGRINEQFF.

This sequence joins TRBV6-5 and TRBJ2-2; D tentatively reads TRBD1 or TRBD2 (5 bases each). Trimming shortened V by 6 bases and J by 8 bases, and 19 bases separated the two germline ends. There are 15 residues in the CDR3. Germline values: CDR1 MNHEY, CDR2 SVGAGI. CDR3 coding DNA: TGTGCCAGCAGAGCGATGGGGACGGACTGGGGGGAGCTGTTTTTT. Its protein product is CASRAMGTDWGELFF.

This clone is a singleton in its sample. The rearrangement uses TRBV5-1 and TRBJ2-7, with D unclear. Germline V gene sequence: CDR1 SGHRS, CDR2 YFSETQ. The V end was cut by 2 bases, the J end by 2 bases, with 11 bases between. The CDR3 consists of 14 residues. CDR3 region: CASSFIQPPYEQYF. CDR3 in DNA: TGCGCCAGCAGCTTCATACAGCCCCCCTACGAGCAGTACTTC. Based on the CDR3 plus reference TRBV5-1 and TRBJ2-7, the full variable domain is KAGVTQTPRYLIKTRGQQVTLSCSPISGHRSVSWYQQTPGQGLQFLFEYFSETQRNKGNFPGRFSGRQFSNSRSEMNVSTLELGDSALYLCASSFIQPPYEQYFGPGTRLTVT.

The V and J genes are TRBV4-3 and TRBJ2-2; TRBD1 aligns across 9 bases. From germline, CDR1 is LGHNA and CDR2 YSLEER. This CDR3 is 16 amino acids long. The junction had 6 bases not matched to a gene; V was cut back by 2 bases and J by 5 bases. CDR3: CASSQRPTGGTGELFF. DNA for the CDR3: TGCGCCAGCAGCCAACGTCCGACAGGGGGGACCGGGGAGCTGTTTTTT.

This chain's CDR3 is CASSPFPYSNQPQHF. CDR3 coding DNA: TGTGCCAGCAGTCCGTTCCCTTATAGCAATCAGCCCCAGCATTTT. This chain uses TRBV6-1 with TRBJ1-5; D gene uncertain. Germline-derived CDR1 and CDR2 are MNHNS and SASEGT. The CDR3 runs to 15 residues. Trimming left V 5 bases short and J 0 bases short, with 11 bases between.